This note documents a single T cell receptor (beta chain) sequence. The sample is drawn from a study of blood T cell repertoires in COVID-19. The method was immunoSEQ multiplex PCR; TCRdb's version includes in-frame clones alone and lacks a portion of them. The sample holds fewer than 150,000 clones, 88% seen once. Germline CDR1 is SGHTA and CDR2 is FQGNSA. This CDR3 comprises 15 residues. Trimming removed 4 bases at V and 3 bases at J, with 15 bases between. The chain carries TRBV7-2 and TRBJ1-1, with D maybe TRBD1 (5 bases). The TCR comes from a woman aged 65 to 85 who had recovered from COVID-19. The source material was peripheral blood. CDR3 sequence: CASSSGGGFYTEAFF. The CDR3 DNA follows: TGTGCCAGCAGCTCCGGTGGGGGGTTTTACACTGAAGCTTTCTTT. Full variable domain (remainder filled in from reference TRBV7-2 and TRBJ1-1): GAGVSQSPSNKVTEKGKDVELRCDPISGHTALYWYRQSLGQGLEFLIYFQGNSAPDKSGLPSDRFSAERTGGSVSTLTIQRTQQEDSAVYLCASSSGGGFYTEAFFGQGTRLTVV.